One and the same sample provided the 8 T cell receptor beta chains below, sequenced in a study of blood T cell repertoires in COVID-19. Sequencing used immunoSEQ multiplex PCR; TCRdb keeps in-frame clones, though not all of them. Of roughly 24,000 clones listed, 90% to 95% are singletons. Material for sequencing was peripheral blood. The receptors were gathered from a human donor in a cohort sampled during active COVID-19.

A remark on this clone: The junction does not match germline at one end; this may be a read error. The CDR3, as DNA: TGTGCCAGCAGCTTCCGTCGGACAGGCACGGATACGCAGTATTTT. The encoded protein is CASSFRRTGTDTQYF. The chain joins TRBV5-4 to TRBJ2-3; the match to TRBD1 covers 7 bases. Per the germline V gene, CDR1 is SGHNT and CDR2 is YYREEE (reference sequence). The CDR3 is 15 amino acids.

The chain employs TRBV2 and TRBJ1-1; 9 bases fit TRBD1. V shed 4 bases, J shed 3 bases, and the junction held 3 bases outside the gene matches. Germline CDR1 is SNHLY and CDR2 is FYNNEI. This CDR3 is 14 amino acids long. The CDR3 sequence is CASSVGQGDTEAFF. The CDR3 region has the DNA TGTGCCAGCAGTGTGGGACAGGGCGACACTGAAGCTTTCTTT.

V usage is TRBV5-1 and J usage is TRBJ1-5; D possibly corresponds to TRBD1 (6 bases). The germline gives CDR1 SGHRS, CDR2 YFSETQ. Trimming took off 0 bases at V and 7 bases at J, with 8 bases between the two ends. The CDR3 covers 13 residues. The CDR3 DNA reads TGCGCCAGCAGCTTGGAAGGGGGACAGCCCCAGCATTTT. Translation: CASSLEGGQPQHF.

V gene TRBV5-8 combines with J gene TRBJ1-4, with D unclear. Germline-derived CDR1 and CDR2 are SGHTS and YDEGEE. Trimming stripped 4 bases from V and 2 bases from J, with 12 bases between. This CDR3 comprises 15 residues. The CDR3 DNA follows: TGTGCCAGCAGCCCGGGATCGGGGACTAATGAAAAACTGTTTTTT. This gives the protein CASSPGSGTNEKLFF.

The chain carries TRBV5-1 and TRBJ2-2; TRBD2 is a possible D gene (6 bases). Germline CDR1 SGHRS, CDR2 YFSETQ. The CDR3 sequence is 15 residues long. V shed 5 bases and J shed 3 bases, with 14 bases lying between them. CDR3 region: CASRFQPGDTGELFF. CDR3 in DNA: TGCGCCAGCAGGTTTCAGCCGGGAGACACCGGGGAGCTGTTTTTT.

This chain uses TRBV5-1 with TRBJ2-7, with D tentatively TRBD1 (6 bases). Trimming left V 0 bases short and J 5 bases short, with 12 bases between. The germline V gene has CDR1 SGHRS and CDR2 YFSETQ. This CDR3 is built from 14 residues. CDR3 nucleotide sequence: TGCGCCAGCAGCTTGGCAGGGGATTGGAACGAGCAGTACTTC. Encoded protein: CASSLAGDWNEQYF.

J is TRBJ2-1 and V is TRBV6-5; 9 bases are shared with TRBD2. Trimming took 6 bases from V and 7 from J; bases not matched to a gene: 4. The CDR3 runs 13 residues. Germline-derived CDR1 and CDR2 are MNHEY and SVGAGI. The DNA of the CDR3 is TGTGCCAGCAGGAGTAGCGGGGGAAATGAGCAGTTCTTC. Its translation: CASRSSGGNEQFF.

The rearrangement links TRBV6-4 to TRBJ2-1, with TRBD2 identical over 7 bases. V lost 3 bases, J lost 5 bases, and 7 bases stayed unmatched. From germline, CDR1 is MRHNA and CDR2 SNTAGT. CDR3 length: 15 residues. The CDR3 sequence: CASSEPGLPDNEQFF. The CDR3 DNA is TGTGCCAGCAGTGAGCCGGGACTACCCGACAATGAGCAGTTCTTC.